The T cell receptor beta chain described here comes from a study of T cell responses to AZD1222 COVID-19 vaccine. Study-wide findings and caveats: Most donors were white British and more were female, and clonal diversity was possibly underestimated. The repertoires were collected only after the peak T cell response. The reported proportion of spike-specific TCRs targeting unmutated variant regions was nearly half.

V lost 6 bases to trimming and J lost 6 bases, with 12 bases between them. CDR1 and CDR2 (germline): ENHRY, SYGVKD. The length of the CDR3 is 12 residues. TCRdb's table, derived via immunoSEQ multiplex PCR, lists solely in-frame clones and lacks some. The profile covers about 260,000 clones, with approximately 93% appearing a single time and 0.55% taken by the ten largest. With regard to this clone: Antigen unknown.

This material consisted of peripheral blood, taken on day 0 of AZD1222 vaccination. This sequence joins TRBV10-3 and TRBJ2-7; D unresolved. The receptor was isolated from an adult in good health. CDR3 residues: CAISDSPVEQYF. The CDR3 DNA reads TGTGCCATCAGCGACTCGCCGGTCGAGCAGTACTTC.